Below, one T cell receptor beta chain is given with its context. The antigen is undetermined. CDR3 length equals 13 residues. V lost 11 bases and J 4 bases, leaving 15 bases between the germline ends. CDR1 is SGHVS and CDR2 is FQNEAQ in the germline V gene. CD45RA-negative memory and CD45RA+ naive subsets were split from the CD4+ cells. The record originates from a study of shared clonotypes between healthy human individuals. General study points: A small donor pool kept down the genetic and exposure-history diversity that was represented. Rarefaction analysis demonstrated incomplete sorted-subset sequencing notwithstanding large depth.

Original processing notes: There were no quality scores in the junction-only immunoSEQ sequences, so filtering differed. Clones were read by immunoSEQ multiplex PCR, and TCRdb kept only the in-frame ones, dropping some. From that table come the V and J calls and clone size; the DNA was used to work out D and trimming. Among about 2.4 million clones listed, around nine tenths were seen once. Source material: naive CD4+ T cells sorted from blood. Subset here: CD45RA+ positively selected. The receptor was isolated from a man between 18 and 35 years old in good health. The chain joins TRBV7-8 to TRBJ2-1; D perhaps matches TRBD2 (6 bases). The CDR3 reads CALLGGTYNEQFF. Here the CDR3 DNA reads TGTGCCCTTCTAGGCGGGACTTACAATGAGCAGTTCTTC. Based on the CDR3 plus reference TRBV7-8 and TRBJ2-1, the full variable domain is GAGVSQSPRYKVAKRGQDVALRCDPISGHVSLFWYQQALGQGPEFLTYFQNEAQLDKSGLPSDRFFAERPEGSVSTLKIQRTQQEDSAVYLCALLGGTYNEQFFGPGTRLTVL.